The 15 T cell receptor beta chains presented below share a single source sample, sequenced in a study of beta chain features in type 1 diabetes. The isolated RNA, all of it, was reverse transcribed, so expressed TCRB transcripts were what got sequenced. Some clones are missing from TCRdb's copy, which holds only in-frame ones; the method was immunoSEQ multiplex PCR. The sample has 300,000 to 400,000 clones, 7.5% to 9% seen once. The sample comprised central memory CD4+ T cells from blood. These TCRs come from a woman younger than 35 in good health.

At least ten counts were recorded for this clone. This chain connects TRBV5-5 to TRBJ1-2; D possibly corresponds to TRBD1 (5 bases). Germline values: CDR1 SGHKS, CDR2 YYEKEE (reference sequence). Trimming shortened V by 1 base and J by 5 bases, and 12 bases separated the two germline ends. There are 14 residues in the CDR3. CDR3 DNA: TGTGCCAGCAGCTTGAATCAGGGAGGATATGGCTACACCTTC. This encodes CASSLNQGGYGYTF.

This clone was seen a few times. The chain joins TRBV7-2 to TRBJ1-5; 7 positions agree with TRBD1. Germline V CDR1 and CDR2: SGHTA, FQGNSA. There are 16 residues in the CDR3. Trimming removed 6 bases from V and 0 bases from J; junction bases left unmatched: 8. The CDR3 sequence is CASSLATGSSNQPQHF. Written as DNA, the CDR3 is TGTGCCAGCAGTCTAGCGACAGGGAGTAGCAATCAGCCCCAGCATTTT.

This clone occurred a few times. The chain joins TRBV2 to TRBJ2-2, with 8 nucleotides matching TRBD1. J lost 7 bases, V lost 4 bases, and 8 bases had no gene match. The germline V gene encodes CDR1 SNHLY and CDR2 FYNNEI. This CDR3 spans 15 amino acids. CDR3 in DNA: TGTGCCAGCAGTGGGCCAGGGGGCAATGGCGGGGAGCTGTTTTTT. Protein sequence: CASSGPGGNGGELFF.

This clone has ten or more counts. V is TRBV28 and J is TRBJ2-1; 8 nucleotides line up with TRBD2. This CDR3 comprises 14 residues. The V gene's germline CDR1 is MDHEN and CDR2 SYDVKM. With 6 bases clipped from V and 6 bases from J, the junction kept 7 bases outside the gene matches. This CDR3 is CASRRLAGFNEQFF. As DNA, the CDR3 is TGTGCCAGCAGGAGATTAGCGGGATTCAATGAGCAGTTCTTC.

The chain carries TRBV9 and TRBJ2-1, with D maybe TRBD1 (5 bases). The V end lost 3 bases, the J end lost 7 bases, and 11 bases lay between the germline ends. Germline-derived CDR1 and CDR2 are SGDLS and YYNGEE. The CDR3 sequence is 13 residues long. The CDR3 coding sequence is TGTGCCAGCAGCGCGCAGGGTACAAATGAGCAGTTCTTC. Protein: CASSAQGTNEQFF.

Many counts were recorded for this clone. CDR3 in amino acids: CASSQALAGQNIQYF. The CDR3 DNA reads TGCGCCAGCAGCCAAGCGCTAGCGGGCCAAAACATTCAGTACTTC. The chain uses TRBV4-3 and TRBJ2-4; 8 nucleotides align to TRBD2. V lost 1 base to trimming and J lost 5 bases; unmatched junction nucleotides: 4. Germline assignment: CDR1 LGHNA and CDR2 YSLEER. This CDR3 has 15 amino acids.

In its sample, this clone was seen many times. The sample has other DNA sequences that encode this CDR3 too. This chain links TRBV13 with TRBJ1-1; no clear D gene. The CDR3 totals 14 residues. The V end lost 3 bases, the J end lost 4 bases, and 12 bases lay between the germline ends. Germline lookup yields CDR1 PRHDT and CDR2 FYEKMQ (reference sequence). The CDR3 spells CASSFTRRGTEAFF. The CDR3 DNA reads TGTGCCAGCAGCTTCACTAGACGCGGCACTGAAGCTTTCTTT. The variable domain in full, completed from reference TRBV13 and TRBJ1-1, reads AAGVIQSPRHLIKEKRETATLKCYPIPRHDTVYWYQQGPGQDPQFLISFYEKMQSDKGSIPDRFSAQQFSDYHSELNMSSLELGDSALYFCASSFTRRGTEAFFGQGTRLTVV.

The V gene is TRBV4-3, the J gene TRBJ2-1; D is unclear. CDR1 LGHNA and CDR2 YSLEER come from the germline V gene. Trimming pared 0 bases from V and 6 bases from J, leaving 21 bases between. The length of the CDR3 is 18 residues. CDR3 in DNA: TGCGCCAGCAGCCAAGATCTTTGGCCTTACCGAGGAATCAATGAGCAGTTCTTC. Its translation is CASSQDLWPYRGINEQFF.

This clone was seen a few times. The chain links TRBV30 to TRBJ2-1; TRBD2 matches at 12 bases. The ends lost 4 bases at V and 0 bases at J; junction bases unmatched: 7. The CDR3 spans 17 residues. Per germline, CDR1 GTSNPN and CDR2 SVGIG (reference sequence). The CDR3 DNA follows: TGTGCCTGGACCTGGACTAGCGGGGACAGCTCCTACAATGAGCAGTTCTTC. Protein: CAWTWTSGDSSYNEQFF.

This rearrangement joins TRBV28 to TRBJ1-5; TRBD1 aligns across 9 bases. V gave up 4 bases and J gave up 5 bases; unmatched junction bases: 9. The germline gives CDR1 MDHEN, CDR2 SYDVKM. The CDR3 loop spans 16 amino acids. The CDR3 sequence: CASSYTQGAGDQPQHF. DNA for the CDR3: TGTGCCAGCAGTTATACACAGGGGGCCGGGGATCAGCCCCAGCATTTT. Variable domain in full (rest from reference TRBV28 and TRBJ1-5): DVKVTQSSRYLVKRTGEKVFLECVQDMDHENMFWYRQDPGLGLRLIYFSYDVKMKEKGDIPEGYSVSREKKERFSLILESASTNQTSMYLCASSYTQGAGDQPQHFGDGTRLSIL.

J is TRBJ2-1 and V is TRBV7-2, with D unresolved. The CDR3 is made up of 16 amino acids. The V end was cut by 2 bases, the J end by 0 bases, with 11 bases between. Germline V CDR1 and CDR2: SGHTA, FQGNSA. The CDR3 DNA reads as TGTGCCAGCAGCTTATCAGGTTGGAGCTCCTACAATGAGCAGTTCTTC. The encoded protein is CASSLSGWSSYNEQFF.

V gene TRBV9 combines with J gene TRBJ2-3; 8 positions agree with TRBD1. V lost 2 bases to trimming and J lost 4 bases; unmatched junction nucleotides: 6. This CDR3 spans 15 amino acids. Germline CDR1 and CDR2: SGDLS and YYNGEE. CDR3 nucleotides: TGTGCCAGCAGCGTTAGGGGGACAGGTTCAGATACGCAGTATTTT. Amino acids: CASSVRGTGSDTQYF.

The CDR3 DNA reads as TGCGCCAGCAGCGTAGCGGGAGGGCGGTTAGATACGCAGTATTTT. Translating it yields CASSVAGGRLDTQYF. The genes are TRBV4-3 and TRBJ2-3; 11 bases fit TRBD2. Germline V gene sequence: CDR1 LGHNA, CDR2 YSLEER. The CDR3 sequence is 15 residues long. V shed 5 bases, J shed 5 bases, and the junction held 6 bases outside the gene matches.

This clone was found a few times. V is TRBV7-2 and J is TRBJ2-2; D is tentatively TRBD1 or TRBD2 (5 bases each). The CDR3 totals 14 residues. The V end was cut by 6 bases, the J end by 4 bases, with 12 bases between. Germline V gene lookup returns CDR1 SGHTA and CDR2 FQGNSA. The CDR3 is CASRSEGSTGELFF. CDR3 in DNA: TGTGCCAGCAGGTCTGAGGGGAGCACCGGGGAGCTGTTTTTT.

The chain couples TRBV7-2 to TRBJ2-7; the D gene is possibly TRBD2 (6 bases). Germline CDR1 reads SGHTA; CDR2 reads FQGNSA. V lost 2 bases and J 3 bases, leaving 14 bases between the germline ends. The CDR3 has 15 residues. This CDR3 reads CASSLMAGPGYEQYF. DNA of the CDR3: TGTGCCAGCAGCTTAATGGCGGGACCGGGCTACGAGCAGTACTTC.